The entry below gives a single T cell receptor beta chain sequence along with its context. TCRdb independently ran MiXCR on the RT-PCR reads; one entry per CDR3 protein. The data hold more than 600,000 distinct CDR3 sequences, with 14% observed a single time. Trimming pared 8 bases from V and 8 bases from J, leaving 16 bases between. Germline loops: CDR1 MNHNS, CDR2 SASEGT. The CDR3 has 13 amino acids. This TCR came from a female donor in good health, serving as a healthy control. This chain connects TRBV6-1 to TRBJ2-1; perhaps TRBD1 as D (5 bases). The sample consisted of memory CD4+ T cells from blood. CDR3 sequence reads: CASVRAGVDEQFF. The CDR3 region has the DNA TGTGCCAGCGTCAGGGCCGGCGTGGATGAGCAGTTCTTC.